The TCR beta chain under discussion was sequenced for a study of blood T cell repertoires in COVID-19. Germline loops: CDR1 MDHEN, CDR2 SYDVKM. V was cut by 6 bases and J by 1 base, with 13 bases left in between. CDR3 length: 15 amino acids. The table came from immunoSEQ multiplex PCR; TCRdb's copy has only in-frame clones and leaves some out. Found here are hundreds of thousands of clones, about 82% of them singletons; the top ten hold over 2%. This clone has more than one count but fewer than ten. Sequenced material: PBMCs or T cells enriched from blood (not recorded which). V usage is TRBV28 and J usage is TRBJ2-4, with D uncertain. This TCR was sampled from a woman between 45 and 65 years old who had recovered from COVID-19. The CDR3 reads CASSSLEVAKNIQYF. In nucleotides, the CDR3 is TGTGCCAGCAGCTCCCTCGAGGTGGCCAAAAACATTCAGTACTTC.